This TCR beta chain was documented in a study of OX40 agonist ivuxolimab in advanced cancers. About the research overall: Ivuxolimab is an agonistic anti-OX40 (CD134) antibody, and patients were treated with it. General observations from the study: Partial responders at 0.1-3.0 mg/kg showed near-lowest clonal expansion.

Autoimmune disease history or systemic immunosuppression led to patients being barred. The V end was cut by 0 bases, the J end by 2 bases, with 11 bases between. This CDR3 comprises 15 residues. The germline CDR1 and CDR2 sequences are SGHKS and YYEKEE (reference sequence). Regarding this clone: Antigen unknown.

Sequenced by immunoSEQ multiplex PCR; TCRdb stores in-frame clones only, minus some. In the table there are some 130,000 clones, 90% of which are singletons. The sequence derives from an adult with an advanced solid tumor such as melanoma, head and neck, liver or kidney cancer. This sample comprised CD4+ or CD8+ T cells sorted from blood, obtained in a trial of the OX40 agonist ivuxolimab. V gene TRBV5-5 combines with J gene TRBJ1-2, with D hard to call. The CDR3 reads CASSLDGGGNYGYTF. The CDR3 DNA sequence: TGTGCCAGCAGCTTGGACGGAGGAGGAAACTATGGCTACACCTTC.